This TCR beta chain was identified in a study of Graves' ophthalmopathy and Graves' hyperthyroidism. Patients were left out if they had other autoimmune diseases, uncontrolled infections, pregnancy or lactation. Clinical symptoms, serum thyroxine, TRAb, thyroid ultrasound and orbital computed tomography determined diagnosis. Points from the study as a whole: With a specificity of about 73% and a sensitivity of about 70%, the model predicted ophthalmopathy progression. Most thyroid-expanded clonotypes exceeding 0.001 frequency were also found in blood.

Note on this clonotype: As yet, its antigen is unknown.

Trimming shortened V by 5 bases and J by 11 bases, and 22 bases separated the two germline ends. Germline V gene lookup returns CDR1 MDHEN and CDR2 SYDVKM. There are 15 residues in the CDR3. RNA transcripts served as template for amplifying TCR beta CDR3 sequences. An initial RT-PCR round employing HTBI primers preceded a second-round multiplex PCR. TCRdb itself ran the multiplex PCR reads through MiXCR, one entry per CDR3 protein. Among 620,000 or so distinct CDR3 sequences, about 20% were seen once, and the ten largest hold more than 5.5%. The rearrangement joins TRBV28 to TRBJ1-5; unclear D gene. The clonotype was recovered from a young woman with stable Graves' hyperthyroidism. Some clones in this sample may be carry-over from other donors' samples. Sequenced material: peripheral blood. The CDR3 DNA reads as TGTGCCAGCAGTCTTCACGGACGGAGAACTAAGGCCCAGCATTTT. Protein sequence: CASSLHGRRTKAQHF.